These 10 T cell receptor beta chains share one sample of origin, sequenced in a study of STAT5B mutations in CD4+ large granular lymphocyte leukemia (dated 2022 in TCRdb). Receptor libraries were prepared by the immunoSEQ multiplex PCR assay. Entries here come from immuneACCESS through TCRdb and include only in-frame sequences with V and J called. Some clones fail to appear in such tables; in the studies checked, an unresolved V gene covers under half of the shortfall, and the cause of the remainder is unknown. The sample includes 32,000 or so clones, with around four fifths observed a single time. In total, the top ten clones hold roughly 6.2% of the sample. The sample was CD4+ T cells from blood buffy coats. The receptors were sampled from a human donor in good health.

J is TRBJ1-1 and V is TRBV5-1, with D unclear. Trimming left V 3 bases short and J 0 bases short, with 3 bases between. This CDR3 region has 12 residues. Germline loops: CDR1 SGHRS, CDR2 YFSETQ. The CDR3 DNA reads as TGCGCCAGCAGCTCGATGAACACTGAAGCTTTCTTT. Protein: CASSSMNTEAFF.

The chain carries TRBV4-3 and TRBJ2-1; D ambiguous. The CDR3 is 13 residues long. V was shortened by 3 bases and J by 10 bases, with 13 bases between the two germline ends. Per the germline V gene, CDR1 is LGHNA and CDR2 is YSLEER. CDR3 amino acids: CASSQVLTLEQFF. In DNA form, the CDR3 reads TGCGCCAGCAGCCAGGTGTTGACCCTCGAGCAGTTCTTC.

The chain recombines TRBV14 with TRBJ2-4; D possibly corresponds to TRBD1 (6 bases). V was pared by 4 bases and J by 7 bases, with 14 bases between. Germline V CDR1 and CDR2: SGHDN, FVKESK. The CDR3 runs to 14 residues. The CDR3 nucleotides are TGTGCCAGCAGCCGCCCCGGGACAAGGAACATTCAGTACTTC. Translating it yields CASSRPGTRNIQYF.

The chain couples TRBV18 to TRBJ2-5, with D possibly being TRBD2 (6 bases). The CDR3 has 15 residues. The V and J ends lost 6 bases and 0 bases respectively, with 14 bases between them. The germline gives CDR1 KGHSH, CDR2 LQKENI. This chain's CDR3 is CASSVLGGNQETQYF. The CDR3 nucleotides read TGTGCCAGCTCGGTTTTGGGGGGAAACCAAGAGACCCAGTACTTC.

CDR3 protein: CASSLSRAGDTQYF. CDR3 DNA sequence: TGTGCCAGCAGCTTAAGCAGGGCTGGAGATACGCAGTATTTT. The chain has TRBV11-2 and TRBJ2-3; the D gene is possibly TRBD1 (5 bases). Per the germline V gene, CDR1 is SGHAT and CDR2 is FQNNGV. Trimming shortened V by 2 bases and J by 5 bases, and 11 bases separated the two germline ends. This CDR3 is 14 amino acids long.

This clone was recorded a few times. This sample also contains other DNA sequences that code for the same CDR3. The CDR3 sequence: CASSVGVSNQPQHF. The CDR3 nucleotides read TGTGCCAGCAGCGTAGGGGTTAGCAATCAGCCCCAGCATTTT. V gene TRBV9 combines with J gene TRBJ1-5; D remains unclear. The length of the CDR3 is 14 residues. The V and J ends lost 0 bases and 0 bases respectively, with 4 bases between them. Germline CDR1 SGDLS, CDR2 YYNGEE.

The gene calls are TRBV11-2 and TRBJ2-7, with 10 bases lining up with TRBD2. With V trimmed by 5 bases and J by 3 bases, 7 bases remained unmatched. Germline CDR1 SGHAT, CDR2 FQNNGV. The CDR3 is 15 amino acids. CDR3 nucleotides: TGTGCCAGCAGCCGAACAGCGGGGGGGAACTACGAGCAGTACTTC. This sequence encodes CASSRTAGGNYEQYF.

The chain employs TRBV6-6 and TRBJ2-5, with D unresolved. V lost 0 bases and J lost 2, with 7 bases in between. The CDR3 is 14 amino acids. The V gene's germline CDR1 is MNHNY and CDR2 SVGAGI (reference sequence). The CDR3 sequence is CASSYSKGQETQYF. The CDR3 DNA reads TGTGCCAGCAGTTACTCGAAAGGGCAAGAGACCCAGTACTTC.

About this clone: Other DNA sequences in this specimen translate into the identical CDR3. The genes are TRBV7-2 and TRBJ2-2; D remains ambiguous. Germline V CDR1 and CDR2: SGHTA, FQGNSA. This CDR3 comprises 12 residues. Trimming stripped 4 bases from V and 4 bases from J, with 4 bases between. The CDR3 DNA reads as TGTGCCAGCAGCTCACGCACCGGGGAGCTGTTTTTT. This translates into CASSSRTGELFF.

The CDR3 DNA reads as TGTGCCAGTAGTACCGCCGGGACAGGGGGCTATGGCTACACCTTC. Amino acids: CASSTAGTGGYGYTF. The gene calls are TRBV19 and TRBJ1-2, with 11 bases identical to TRBD1. Germline CDR1 and CDR2: LNHDA and SQIVND (reference sequence). The ends lost 4 bases at V and 4 bases at J; junction bases unmatched: 5. CDR3 length: 15 amino acids.